A selection of T cell receptor beta chains follows, all from one sample in a study of blood T cell repertoires in COVID-19. Method: immunoSEQ multiplex PCR; TCRdb's copy keeps in-frame clones and lacks some. This sample has about 210,000 clones, with about 91% found just once. Sequencing input: peripheral blood. Source of these receptors: a man under 40 with acute or convalescent COVID-19. Each CDR3 is given with its conserved first and last residue. A D gene is named only where the DNA matches it firmly. The size field is filled for only some rows; it gives once, few, many or a size class.

V	size	D	J	DNA	CDR3
TRBV30	.	.	TRBJ1-1	TGTGCCTGGAGTGTGGGGCAGCTGAACACTGAAGCTTTCTTT	CAWSVGQLNTEAFF
TRBV30	.	TRBD2	TRBJ2-1	TGTGCCTGGAGGCCTAGCGGGAGGCCATACAATGAGCAGTTCTTC	CAWRPSGRPYNEQFF
TRBV7-9	.	TRBD1	TRBJ2-1	TGTGCCAGCAGCCTACAAATTGGACAGGGGAGAAATGAGCAGTTCTTC	CASSLQIGQGRNEQFF
TRBV28	few	.	TRBJ1-5	TGTGCCAGCAGTTTAGGTGGGGAGGTGCAGCCCCAGCATTTT	CASSLGGEVQPQHF
TRBV5-6	.	.	TRBJ2-7	TGTGCCAGCAGCTTGGTAGGGGGACGAAGATACGAGCAGTACTTC	CASSLVGGRRYEQYF
TRBV2	.	TRBD2	TRBJ2-2	TGTGCCAGCAGTGAGGGACACCAACTAGCGGGAACCGGGGAGCTGTTTTTT	CASSEGHQLAGTGELFF
TRBV30	.	.	TRBJ1-5	TGTGCCTGGAGTCCAATAACAGGATATAGCAATCAGCCCCAGCATTTT	CAWSPITGYSNQPQHF
TRBV5-6	.	TRBD2	TRBJ2-5	TGTGCCAGCAGCTTGTTAATTGTGGCGGGGGACCCCGAGTACTTC	CASSLLIVAGDPEYF
TRBV27	.	.	TRBJ2-6	TGTGCCAGCAGTTCGCACCTGGGCAGCCGTGTAGGTTCTGGGGCCAACGTCCTGACTTTC	CASSSHLGSRVGSGANVLTF
TRBV19	.	.	TRBJ1-2	TGTGCCAGTAGTATGGTTCCGGGGGGCAGCTATGGCTACACCTTC	CASSMVPGGSYGYTF
TRBV5-4	.	TRBD1	TRBJ2-1	TGTGCCAGCAGCTTACTACCGGGACAGCGATACAATGAGCAGTTCTTC	CASSLLPGQRYNEQFF
TRBV5-1	.	.	TRBJ2-7	TGCGCCAGCAGCTTGACTACCAGGGTCTGGAGCTCCTACGAGCAGTACTTC	CASSLTTRVWSSYEQYF
TRBV30	.	.	TRBJ2-2	TGTGCCTACTCGCAGGGCCATACTAACACCGGGGAGCTGTTTTTT	CAYSQGHTNTGELFF
TRBV7-8	.	TRBD2	TRBJ2-5	TGTGCCAGCAGCCCCGGAAAGGGGAGCGGGGGGTTCCAAGAGACCCAGTACTTC	CASSPGKGSGGFQETQYF
TRBV5-1	.	.	TRBJ2-7	TGCGCCAGCAGCTTGGCCGGGGGGCTGGTCGAGCAGTACTTC	CASSLAGGLVEQYF
TRBV19	.	TRBD1	TRBJ1-3	TGTGCCAGTAGACCCGACAGGGGACGTCTTGGAAACACCATATATTTT	CASRPDRGRLGNTIYF
TRBV27	once	TRBD2	TRBJ2-1	TGTGCCAGCAGTTTTAGTAGCCGGGAGGGCCTGGTGAATGAGCAGTTCTTC	CASSFSSREGLVNEQFF
TRBV6-5	.	TRBD1	TRBJ2-7	TGTGCCAGCAGTCTAGGGACAGCATACGAGCAGTACTTC	CASSLGTAYEQYF
TRBV5-8	once	.	TRBJ1-3	TGTGCCAGCAGCTTGGGCGGCACTAGAAACACCATATATTTT	CASSLGGTRNTIYF
TRBV5-1	.	.	TRBJ2-5	TGCGCCAGCAGCTTCGGGACAAATCAAGAGACCCAGTACTTC	CASSFGTNQETQYF
TRBV27	.	.	TRBJ2-3	TGTGCCAGCAGTTTAGGTCCGGGAGGCACAGATACGCAGTATTTT	CASSLGPGGTDTQYF
TRBV5-1	.	TRBD2	TRBJ2-5	TGCGCCAGCGTTAGCGGGGCATGGGGAGAGACCCAGTACTTC	CASVSGAWGETQYF
TRBV6-6	.	.	TRBJ2-5	TGTGCCAGCAGTTACTGGCGGGGAGAGACCCAGTACTTC	CASSYWRGETQYF
TRBV5-4	.	.	TRBJ2-1	TGTGCCAGCACTTTGGACTCTTACAATGAGCAGTTCTTC	CASTLDSYNEQFF
TRBV14	.	TRBD2	TRBJ2-1	TGTGCCAGCAGCCCCCGGGGACTAGCGGGAGATGAGCAGTTCTTC	CASSPRGLAGDEQFF
TRBV7-8	.	.	TRBJ1-5	TGTGCCAGCCAGGGGTTTAGCAATCAGCCCCAGCATTTT	CASQGFSNQPQHF
TRBV14	.	.	TRBJ2-1	TGTGCCAGCAGCTCCCGGGACAACCAACCAAATGAGCAGTTCTTC	CASSSRDNQPNEQFF
TRBV7-8	.	.	TRBJ2-3	TGTGCCAGCAGCTTTTCCTCCCACCCGGCGAGGGATACGCAGTATTTT	CASSFSSHPARDTQYF
TRBV5-1	.	.	TRBJ1-1	TGCGCCAGCAGGCGTGAAGGAGGAGCGAACACTGAAGCTTTCTTT	CASRREGGANTEAFF
TRBV3-1/TRBV3-2	.	.	TRBJ2-7	TGTGCCAGCAGCTGGACAGAGTACGAGCAGTACTTC	CASSWTEYEQYF
TRBV10-2	.	.	TRBJ1-1	TGCGCCAGCAGCCCGGTCGGGGTTGAAGCTTTCTTT	CASSPVGVEAFF